Below are 15 T cell receptor beta chains sequenced from a single sample in a study of tumor-infiltrating lymphocytes in oesophageal squamous cell carcinoma. TCRdb reprocessed the PCR reads via MiXCR and lists one record per CDR3 protein. The data contain about 14,000 distinct CDR3 sequences, roughly 51% of them singletons. Source material: esophageal tumor tissue. These receptors were collected from a male donor with esophageal squamous cell carcinoma.

The table lists this clonotype with a few counts. This chain uses TRBV12-3 or TRBV12-4 with TRBJ2-5; D gene uncertain. The V gene lost 1 base and the J gene lost 2 bases, with 5 bases spanning the gap. The CDR3 extends over 13 amino acids. The DNA of the CDR3 is TGTGCCAGCAGTTTAGGACTTCAAGAGACCCAGTACTTC. The encoded protein is CASSLGLQETQYF.

V is TRBV11-2 and J is TRBJ2-4, with D unresolved. This CDR3 has 13 residues. With 3 bases removed from V and 13 bases from J, the gap between germline ends came to 16 bases. Per germline, CDR1 SGHAT and CDR2 FQNNGV. The DNA of the CDR3 is TGTGCCAGCAGCTTTCCTACCACACCGACGCAGTACTTC. It translates to CASSFPTTPTQYF.

The genes are TRBV7-6 and TRBJ2-7, with 8 nucleotides matching TRBD2. The J call may be wrong; the DNA end is better matched by TRBJ2-5. Germline V gene data show CDR1 as SGHVS and CDR2 as FNYEAQ. The CDR3 covers 16 residues. CDR3 sequence: CASSLASGSGGGTQYF. The CDR3 nucleotides are TGTGCCAGCAGCTTAGCGAGCGGGAGCGGAGGGGGGACCCAGTACTTC.

The chain joins TRBV6-1 to TRBJ2-3; 14 bases fit TRBD2. With the DNA end fitting TRBJ2-5 better, the J assignment may be wrong. This CDR3 contains 16 residues. The germline CDR1 and CDR2 sequences are MNHNS and SASEGT. CDR3 in DNA: TGTGCCAGCAGTGGACTAGCGGGAGGGTCCCGAGAGACCCAGTACTTC. It encodes CASSGLAGGSRETQYF.

This clonotype came up many times. The genes are TRBV27 and TRBJ2-1, with 12 bases aligning to TRBD2. Germline assignment: CDR1 MNHEY and CDR2 SMNVEV (reference sequence). With 5 bases clipped from V and 5 bases from J, the junction kept 4 bases outside the gene matches. The CDR3 has 15 amino acids. CDR3 amino acids: CASSKLAGGHNEQFF. Here the CDR3 DNA reads TGTGCCAGCAGTAAGCTAGCGGGAGGGCACAATGAGCAGTTCTTC.

The V call is TRBV3-1, the J call TRBJ1-5, with D tentatively TRBD1 (6 bases). The CDR3 is 14 residues long. The germline V gene encodes CDR1 LGHDT and CDR2 YNNKEL (reference sequence). Trimming took 0 bases from V and 11 from J, leaving 14 bases between them. The CDR3 sequence is CASSQDLGGQAQHF. The DNA of the CDR3 is TGTGCCAGCAGCCAAGATCTAGGGGGGCAGGCCCAGCATTTT.

The chain uses TRBV7-9 and TRBJ1-1, with a tentative D call TRBD1 (5 bases). CDR1 is SEHNR and CDR2 is FQNEAQ in the germline V gene (reference sequence). The CDR3 has 14 residues. V was cut by 2 bases and J by 3 bases, with 10 bases left in between. The CDR3 nucleotides are TGTGCCAGCAGCTTAATGGGGCGGGACACTGAAGCTTTCTTT. The encoded protein is CASSLMGRDTEAFF.

This clonotype came up a few times. The V and J genes are TRBV7-2 and TRBJ2-7; D could derive from TRBD1 or TRBD2 (5 bases each). The J call is doubtful: the DNA matches TRBJ2-1 better. The CDR3 loop spans 15 amino acids. Germline-derived CDR1 and CDR2 are SGHTA and FQGNSA. The DNA for the CDR3 is TGTGCCAGCAGCTTCCCGGGACGAGCTGGCGGTGAGCAGTTCTTC. It codes for CASSFPGRAGGEQFF.

The chain carries TRBV12-3 or TRBV12-4 and TRBJ2-5; maybe TRBD2 (5 bases). Trimming shortened V by 6 bases and J by 11 bases, and 10 bases separated the two germline ends. The CDR3 runs to 10 residues. Here the CDR3 reads CASRGDTQYF. For the CDR3, the DNA is TGTGCCAGCAGGGGAGATACGCAGTACTTC.

The V call is TRBV7-6, the J call TRBJ1-3, with D perhaps TRBD1 (6 bases). The CDR3 loop spans 14 amino acids. Per germline, CDR1 SGHVS and CDR2 FNYEAQ. Trimming removed 5 bases from V and 4 bases from J, with 12 bases in between. CDR3 in DNA: TGTGCCAGCAGCCCTTCCGGGACAGGAAACACCATATATTTT. Encoded protein: CASSPSGTGNTIYF.

This clonotype came up a few times. The gene calls are TRBV7-6 and TRBJ2-5, with D perhaps TRBD2 (6 bases). V dropped 5 bases and J dropped 4 bases, with 17 bases sitting between them. This CDR3 is 15 amino acids long. Germline V gene lookup returns CDR1 SGHVS and CDR2 FNYEAQ. This CDR3 is CASSPRETDGETQYF. CDR3 nucleotides: TGTGCCAGCAGCCCCCGGGAGACAGATGGAGAGACCCAGTACTTC.

Judged by abundance, this clonotype is large. The genes are TRBV7-2 and TRBJ1-2; D ambiguous. Germline CDR1 reads SGHTA; CDR2 reads FQGNSA. Trimming pared 1 base from V and 0 bases from J, leaving 6 bases between. The CDR3 extends over 14 amino acids. CDR3 coding DNA: TGTGCCAGCAGCTTAGTCCGCGCTAACTATGGCTACACCTTC. This translates into CASSLVRANYGYTF.

This clonotype ranks as large (0.1 to 1%). The chain has TRBV6-1 and TRBJ2-5; TRBD1 aligns across 11 bases. CDR1 and CDR2 from the germline V gene are MNHNS and SASEGT. CDR3 length: 15 amino acids. Germline trimming cut 5 bases from V and 5 bases from J; bases unmatched to any gene: 7. CDR3 amino acids: CASSTGQGVAETQYF. CDR3 bases: TGTGCCAGCAGTACGGGACAGGGGGTTGCGGAGACCCAGTACTTC.

The chain links TRBV7-1 to TRBJ2-3, with 10 bases lining up with TRBD2. The assigned J gene may be wrong: the sequence end matches TRBJ2-1 better. TRBV7-1 is an open reading frame whose function is uncertain. The length of the CDR3 is 15 residues. CDR3 in amino acids: CASSPSGRTYNEQFF. The CDR3 DNA sequence: TGTGCCAGCAGCCCTAGCGGGAGAACCTACAATGAGCAGTTCTTC.

This clonotype was detected a few times. This chain links TRBV7-6 with TRBJ2-7; TRBD2 matches 7 bases. This CDR3 has 14 amino acids. V was pared by 3 bases and J by 1 base, with 3 bases of the junction left unmatched. CDR1 SGHVS and CDR2 FNYEAQ come from the germline V gene. The CDR3 loop reads CASSLTSRSYEQYF. As DNA, the CDR3 is TGTGCCAGCAGCTTGACTAGCCGATCCTACGAGCAGTACTTC.